This section outlines one T cell receptor beta chain sequence together with its context. Its target is not known. This sample is part of a study of T cell responses to AZD1222 COVID-19 vaccine. Study results and caveats: Donors were largely white British and mainly female; clonal diversity was possibly underestimated.

This table comes from immunoSEQ multiplex PCR, and its TCRdb copy is limited to in-frame clones, with some not included. This table holds some 150,000 clones, roughly 88% found once. Germline lookup yields CDR1 MDHEN and CDR2 SYDVKM. The CDR3 runs 19 residues. The ends lost 5 bases at V and 12 bases at J; junction bases unmatched: 26. The chain carries TRBV28 and TRBJ2-7; 12 positions agree with TRBD2. The input for sequencing was peripheral blood, taken on day 0 of AZD1222 vaccination. The sequence derives from an adult in good health. For the CDR3, the DNA is TGTGCCAGCAGTCTACCATATCACACCGGACTAGCGGGACAATCCGCTCCGTACTTC. This translates into CASSLPYHTGLAGQSAPYF.